This passage covers 28 T cell receptor beta chains from one sample sequenced in a study of blood T cell repertoires in COVID-19. Data came from immunoSEQ multiplex PCR; TCRdb stores just in-frame clones and leaves some out. The data contain 84,000 or so clones, around 74% of them singletons. What was sequenced was peripheral blood. The receptors were sampled from a human donor in a cohort sampled during active COVID-19.

The rearrangement joins TRBV6-6 to TRBJ1-1; 7 bases line up with TRBD1. This CDR3 comprises 17 residues. The junction had 18 bases not matched to a gene; V was cut back by 5 bases and J by 6 bases. Per the germline V gene, CDR1 is MNHNY and CDR2 is SVGAGI (reference sequence). This CDR3 is CASSLKGQFVVFAEAFF. DNA for the CDR3: TGTGCCAGCAGTCTCAAGGGACAGTTCGTGGTATTCGCTGAAGCTTTCTTT.

The chain recombines TRBV3-1 (or the pseudogene TRBV3-2) with TRBJ1-3; D is undetermined. CDR3 length: 18 amino acids. Germline CDR1 LGHDT, CDR2 YNNKEL (reference sequence). Trimming removed 3 bases at V and 2 bases at J, with 20 bases between. The CDR3 sequence: CASSQGWAGRRTGNTIYF. CDR3 coding DNA: TGTGCCAGCAGCCAGGGGTGGGCGGGCAGGAGGACTGGAAACACCATATATTTT.

The chain recombines TRBV5-1 with TRBJ1-2, with 11 bases identical to TRBD1. CDR1 SGHRS and CDR2 YFSETQ come from the germline V gene. The CDR3 sequence is 15 residues long. V was pared by 4 bases and J by 5 bases, with 7 bases of the junction left unmatched. The CDR3 nucleotides are TGCGCCAGCAGCCGGACAGGGGGCGAAGGGTATGGCTACACCTTC. It codes for CASSRTGGEGYGYTF.

The V and J genes are TRBV5-1 and TRBJ2-1; TRBD1 is a possible D gene (7 bases). CDR3 size: 13 residues. The V gene's germline CDR1 is SGHRS and CDR2 YFSETQ. Deletions cut 4 bases from V and 13 bases from J, with 18 bases between. The CDR3 DNA reads TGCGCCAGCAGCACGGAGGGACAGTTTGGTCAGTTCTTC. Amino acids: CASSTEGQFGQFF.

This chain connects TRBV5-1 to TRBJ2-1; TRBD2 aligns across 8 bases. J lost 2 bases, V lost 0 bases, and 4 bases had no gene match. This CDR3 is 16 amino acids long. Germline lookup yields CDR1 SGHRS and CDR2 YFSETQ. In DNA, the CDR3 is TGCGCCAGCAGCTTGGGAGCGGGGGCCCCCTACAATGAGCAGTTCTTC. Protein: CASSLGAGAPYNEQFF.

The chain links TRBV5-1 to TRBJ2-1; perhaps TRBD2 as D (6 bases). The CDR3 is made up of 14 amino acids. Germline CDR1 and CDR2: SGHRS and YFSETQ. Trimming cost V 4 bases and J 3 bases, with 11 bases left between them. The CDR3 DNA is TGCGCCAGCAGCCATGGGGGGAACTACAATGAGCAGTTCTTC. This codes for CASSHGGNYNEQFF.

In DNA, the CDR3 is TGTGCCAGTAGTCCTCTCAGTGCAACTAATGAAAAACTGTTTTTT. As protein: CASSPLSATNEKLFF. This chain joins TRBV19 and TRBJ1-4, with D hard to call. This CDR3 has 15 residues. The V gene's germline CDR1 is LNHDA and CDR2 SQIVND (reference sequence). Trimming pared 5 bases from V and 0 bases from J, leaving 10 bases between.

This clone was observed once. The V call is TRBV29-1, the J call TRBJ1-5; D is uncertain. CDR3 length equals 14 residues. Germline CDR1 and CDR2: SQVTM and ANQGSEA. V dropped 4 bases and J dropped 0 bases, with 10 bases sitting between them. CDR3 amino acids: CSVGVENSNQPQHF. As DNA, the CDR3 is TGCAGCGTTGGAGTCGAGAATAGCAATCAGCCCCAGCATTTT.

This clone showed up just a few times. V is TRBV27 and J is TRBJ1-5, with a tentative D call TRBD1 (6 bases). This CDR3 spans 14 amino acids. CDR1 and CDR2 (germline): MNHEY, SMNVEV (reference sequence). Between the trimmed V and J ends, which lost 5 bases and 2 bases, there was a span of 10 bases. CDR3 sequence (DNA): TGTGCCAGCAGTCCGTCAGGGGGCAATCAGCCCCAGCATTTT. Translated: CASSPSGGNQPQHF.

V usage is TRBV5-8 and J usage is TRBJ1-5; D is unclear. Germline CDR1 reads SGHTS; CDR2 reads YDEGEE. Trimming took off 3 bases at V and 5 bases at J, with 12 bases between the two ends. The CDR3 is 14 amino acids. The CDR3 DNA reads as TGTGCCAGCAGCTGGGGAGTTGGGGATCAGCCCCAGCATTTT. Amino acid sequence: CASSWGVGDQPQHF.

The chain links TRBV5-4 to TRBJ2-1; 7 positions match TRBD1. Trimming at V came to 5 bases and at J to 4 bases, leaving 9 bases not matched to a gene. Germline loops: CDR1 SGHNT, CDR2 YYREEE (reference sequence). The CDR3 runs 15 residues. The CDR3 DNA reads TGTGCCAGCAGGTCGTCCGAGACAGGGTACAATGAGCAGTTCTTC. Protein product: CASRSSETGYNEQFF.

V and J are TRBV3-1 (or the pseudogene TRBV3-2) and TRBJ2-1; 7 bases fit TRBD1. The CDR3 is 17 residues long. The junction had 6 bases not matched to a gene; V was cut back by 0 bases and J by 1 base. Germline CDR1 reads LGHDT; CDR2 reads YNNKEL (reference sequence). CDR3 sequence: CASSQDPRGRSYNEQFF. The CDR3 DNA is TGTGCCAGCAGCCAAGACCCGAGGGGGCGATCCTACAATGAGCAGTTCTTC.

The chain uses TRBV12-3 or TRBV12-4 and TRBJ2-7; 9 bases fit TRBD2. V was clipped by 5 bases and J by 6 bases; unmatched bases: 5. CDR3 length: 13 amino acids. CDR3 protein: CASSPRLAAEQYF. CDR3 DNA: TGTGCCAGCAGTCCCAGACTAGCGGCCGAGCAGTACTTC.

This clone was counted once. V gene TRBV28 combines with J gene TRBJ1-5, with TRBD1 identical over 7 bases. The CDR3 is made up of 15 amino acids. Germline V lookup: CDR1 MDHEN, CDR2 SYDVKM. V dropped 6 bases and J dropped 2; count of bases not matched to a gene: 7. As DNA, the CDR3 is TGTGCCAGCAGCACCGCCGGACAGGGCAATCAGCCCCAGCATTTT. Amino acids: CASSTAGQGNQPQHF. Together with reference TRBV28 and TRBJ1-5, the CDR3 gives the full variable domain: DVKVTQSSRYLVKRTGEKVFLECVQDMDHENMFWYRQDPGLGLRLIYFSYDVKMKEKGDIPEGYSVSREKKERFSLILESASTNQTSMYLCASSTAGQGNQPQHFGDGTRLSIL.

The gene calls are TRBV7-9 and TRBJ2-1; the match to TRBD1 covers 8 bases. Trimming at V came to 5 bases and at J to 4 bases, leaving 7 bases not matched to a gene. Per the germline V gene, CDR1 is SEHNR and CDR2 is FQNEAQ (reference sequence). This CDR3 has 15 residues. This chain's CDR3 is CASSLGTGSYNEQFF. The CDR3 nucleotides are TGTGCCAGCAGCCTAGGGACAGGATCATACAATGAGCAGTTCTTC. The whole variable domain, filled in from reference TRBV7-9 and TRBJ2-1, reads DTGVSQNPRHKITKRGQNVTFRCDPISEHNRLYWYRQTLGQGPEFLTYFQNEAQLEKSRLLSDRFSAERPKGSFSTLEIQRTEQGDSAMYLCASSLGTGSYNEQFFGPGTRLTVL.

This clone has a single count. The chain is built from TRBV6-2 or TRBV6-3 and TRBJ1-5; D is undetermined. V lost 5 bases and J lost 2, with 7 bases in between. From germline, CDR1 is MNHEY and CDR2 SVGEGT. The CDR3 consists of 13 residues. The DNA for the CDR3 is TGTGCCAGCAGTCCCCGTGGCAATCAGCCCCAGCATTTT. Protein: CASSPRGNQPQHF.

In this sample, this clone turned up once. V gene TRBV5-6 combines with J gene TRBJ2-7; D perhaps matches TRBD1 (5 bases). Germline V gene lookup returns CDR1 SGHDT and CDR2 YYEEEE. CDR3 length: 16 amino acids. V was cut by 3 bases and J by 6 bases, with 22 bases left in between. The CDR3 loop is CASSSFSTALIGEQYF. CDR3 in DNA: TGTGCCAGCAGCTCTTTTTCGACAGCCCTTATAGGCGAGCAGTACTTC.

The V call is TRBV5-6, the J call TRBJ2-5, with 7 bases aligning to TRBD2. Germline trimming cut 4 bases from V and 5 bases from J; bases unmatched to any gene: 8. The CDR3 contains 14 residues. Germline-derived CDR1 and CDR2 are SGHDT and YYEEEE. CDR3 nucleotides: TGTGCCAGCAGCGGGGGGGACGGCAGCGAGACCCAGTACTTC. Translated, it gives CASSGGDGSETQYF.

J is TRBJ2-3 and V is TRBV10-3; 11 bases are a match to TRBD2. V trimming: 10 bases; J trimming: 2 bases; junction bases outside the gene matches: 8. Germline CDR1 ENHRY, CDR2 SYGVKD. The CDR3 totals 15 residues. The DNA of the CDR3 is TGTGCCACCACCGGGACTAGCGGCCTCACAGATACGCAGTATTTT. Translating gives CATTGTSGLTDTQYF.

The chain has TRBV5-1 and TRBJ2-3; the match to TRBD1 covers 7 bases. The CDR3 extends over 17 amino acids. The junction had 16 bases not matched to a gene; V was cut back by 4 bases and J by 5 bases. The germline gives CDR1 SGHRS, CDR2 YFSETQ. The CDR3 region has the DNA TGCGCCAGCAGCCAGGAACCAACAGGGGTTGGAGGAGATACGCAGTATTTT. It translates to CASSQEPTGVGGDTQYF.

The count of this clone is one. The chain uses TRBV18 and TRBJ1-5, with D unclear. The CDR3 is 13 amino acids. The germline V and J ends were trimmed by 8 bases and 9 bases, with 17 bases remaining between them. Per germline, CDR1 KGHSH and CDR2 LQKENI. In DNA, the CDR3 is TGTGCCAGCAACTACGGGGAAGCGGGGCCCCAGCATTTT. Encoded protein: CASNYGEAGPQHF.

The V and J genes are TRBV7-6 and TRBJ2-1; 10 positions match TRBD1. Germline V gene lookup returns CDR1 SGHVS and CDR2 FNYEAQ. This CDR3 region has 16 residues. J lost 3 bases, V lost 5 bases, and 7 bases had no gene match. The CDR3 loop reads CASSRSGTGVYNEQFF. The CDR3 nucleotides are TGTGCCAGCAGCCGATCCGGGACAGGGGTCTACAATGAGCAGTTCTTC.

The chain recombines TRBV3-1 (or the pseudogene TRBV3-2) with TRBJ2-2; 9 bases agree with TRBD2. Germline CDR1 LGHDT, CDR2 YNNKEL (reference sequence). CDR3 size: 17 residues. The junction had 12 bases not matched to a gene; V was cut back by 4 bases and J by 6 bases. CDR3 sequence (DNA): TGTGCCAGCAGCCCCTTTGGGGGACTAGCATCATCCGGGGAGCTGTTTTTT. This encodes CASSPFGGLASSGELFF.

Points on this clone: At the DNA level, this CDR3 is encoded by other sequences in the same sample as well. The chain is built from TRBV12-3 or TRBV12-4 and TRBJ1-5; 7 nucleotides match TRBD1. The J segment lost 3 bases and the V segment lost 6 bases, leaving 2 bases of the junction unmatched. The CDR3 has 13 residues. The chain's CDR3 is CASRGQTNQPQHF. The DNA of the CDR3 is TGTGCCAGCAGGGGACAGACCAATCAGCCCCAGCATTTT.

The chain couples TRBV27 to TRBJ1-1; possible D gene TRBD1, 5 bases. This CDR3 has 15 amino acids. V lost 1 base and J 3 bases, leaving 12 bases between the germline ends. Per the germline V gene, CDR1 is MNHEY and CDR2 is SMNVEV (reference sequence). CDR3 DNA: TGTGCCAGCAGTTTATGGGGGGGGGTGGACACTGAAGCTTTCTTT. It codes for CASSLWGGVDTEAFF.

This clone was recorded once. It is unclear where the CDR3 begins or ends on the DNA, so no DNA is shown, and the CDR3 is as TCRdb lists it. The V gene is TRBV6-2 or TRBV6-3, the J gene TRBJ2-7; the D segment call TRBD1 is taken from the table without a DNA check. The CDR3 numbers 16 amino acids, ends counted. Germline assignment: CDR1 MNHEY and CDR2 SVGEGT. CDR3 protein: CASSSSGQGVSYEQYF.

The CDR3: CASSLGWTGVTGELFF. CDR3 sequence (DNA): TGTGCCAGCAGCTTGGGGTGGACAGGGGTTACCGGGGAGCTGTTTTTT. The rearrangement links TRBV5-6 to TRBJ2-2; 9 bases match TRBD1. With V trimmed by 0 bases and J by 5 bases, 5 bases remained unmatched. CDR1 is SGHDT, CDR2 YYEEEE, per germline. The CDR3 covers 16 residues.

The chain has TRBV19 and TRBJ1-2, with TRBD1 matching 8 bases. V dropped 4 bases and J dropped 4; count of bases not matched to a gene: 17. This CDR3 has 18 residues. Germline values: CDR1 LNHDA, CDR2 SQIVND (reference sequence). CDR3 sequence reads: CASSRTPGQAFNPYGYTF. The CDR3 region has the DNA TGTGCCAGTAGTAGAACTCCGGGACAGGCCTTTAACCCCTATGGCTACACCTTC.